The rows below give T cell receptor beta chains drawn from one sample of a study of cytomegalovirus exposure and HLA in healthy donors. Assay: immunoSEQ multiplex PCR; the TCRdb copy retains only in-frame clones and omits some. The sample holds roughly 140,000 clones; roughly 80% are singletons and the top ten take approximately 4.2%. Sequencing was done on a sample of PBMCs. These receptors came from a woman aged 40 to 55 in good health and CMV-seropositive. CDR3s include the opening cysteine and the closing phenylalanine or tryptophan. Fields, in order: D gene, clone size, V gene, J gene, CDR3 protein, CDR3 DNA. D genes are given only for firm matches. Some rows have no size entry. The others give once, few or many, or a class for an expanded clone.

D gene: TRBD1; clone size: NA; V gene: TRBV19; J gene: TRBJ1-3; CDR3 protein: CASSTGQGGSRNTIYF; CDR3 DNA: TGTGCCAGTAGTACCGGACAGGGAGGCTCTCGGAACACCATATATTTT
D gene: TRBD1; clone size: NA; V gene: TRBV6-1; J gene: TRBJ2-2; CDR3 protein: CASGTALNTGELFF; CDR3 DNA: TGTGCCAGCGGGACAGCCTTGAACACCGGGGAGCTGTTTTTT
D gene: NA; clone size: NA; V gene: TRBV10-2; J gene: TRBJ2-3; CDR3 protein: CASSENSGHTDTQYF; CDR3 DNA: TGCGCCAGCAGTGAGAATAGCGGTCACACAGATACGCAGTATTTT
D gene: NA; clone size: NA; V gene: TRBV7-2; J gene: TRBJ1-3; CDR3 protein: CASSFMELRNTIYF; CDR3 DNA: TGTGCCAGCAGCTTCATGGAGTTGAGAAACACCATATATTTT
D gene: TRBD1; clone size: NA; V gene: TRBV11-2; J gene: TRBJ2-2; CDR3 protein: CASSLDRGRPGELFF; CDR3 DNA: TGTGCCAGCAGCTTAGACAGGGGGCGCCCCGGGGAGCTGTTTTTT
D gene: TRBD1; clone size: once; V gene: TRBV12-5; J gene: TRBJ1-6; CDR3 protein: CASGFASSPQGAKIFF; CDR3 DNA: TGTGCTAGTGGTTTTGCCTCCTCCCCCCAGGGGGCTAAGATTTTTTTT
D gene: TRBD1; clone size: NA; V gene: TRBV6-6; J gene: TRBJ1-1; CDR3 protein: CASRTGMTGAEAFF; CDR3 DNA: TGTGCCAGCAGGACAGGAATGACAGGGGCTGAAGCTTTCTTT
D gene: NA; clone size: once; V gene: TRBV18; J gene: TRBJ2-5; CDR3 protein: CASSPPNGETQYF; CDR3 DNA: TGTGCCAGCTCACCTCCGAACGGTGAGACCCAGTACTTC
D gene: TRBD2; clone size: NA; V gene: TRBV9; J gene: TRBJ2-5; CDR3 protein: CASSVSGVETQYF; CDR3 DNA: TGTGCCAGCAGCGTAAGCGGGGTAGAGACCCAGTACTTC
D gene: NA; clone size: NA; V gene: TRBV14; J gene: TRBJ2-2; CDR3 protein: CASSHDLAGELFF; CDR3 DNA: TGTGCCAGCAGCCATGATTTAGCCGGGGAGCTGTTTTTT
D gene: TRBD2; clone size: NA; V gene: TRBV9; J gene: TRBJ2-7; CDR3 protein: CASSPGIRSSRELGEQYF; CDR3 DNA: TGTGCCAGCAGCCCTGGTATCAGATCTTCGCGGGAGCTCGGCGAGCAGTACTTC
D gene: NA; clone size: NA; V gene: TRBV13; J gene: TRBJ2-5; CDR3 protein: CASSWGERTAQETQYF; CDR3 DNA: TGTGCCAGCAGCTGGGGAGAACGGACAGCACAAGAGACCCAGTACTTC
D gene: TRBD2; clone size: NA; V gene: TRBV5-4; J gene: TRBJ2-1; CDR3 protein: CASSLGGRATYNEQFF; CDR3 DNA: TGTGCCAGCAGCTTGGGTGGGAGGGCTACCTACAATGAGCAGTTCTTC
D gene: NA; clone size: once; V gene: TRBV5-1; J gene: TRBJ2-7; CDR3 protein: CASSGSYEQYF; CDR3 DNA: TGCGCCAGCAGCGGTAGTTACGAGCAGTACTTC
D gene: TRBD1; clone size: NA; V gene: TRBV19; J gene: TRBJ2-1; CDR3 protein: CASSPGQGSYNEQFF; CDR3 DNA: TGTGCCAGTAGTCCAGGACAGGGGTCCTACAATGAGCAGTTCTTC
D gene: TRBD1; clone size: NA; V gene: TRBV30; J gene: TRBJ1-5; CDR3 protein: CAWSAGDGTDTYSNQPQHF; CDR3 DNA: TGTGCCTGGAGTGCCGGAGATGGGACAGACACCTATAGCAATCAGCCCCAGCATTTT
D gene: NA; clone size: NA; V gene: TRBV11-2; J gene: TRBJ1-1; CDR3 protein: CASSRGGAPGTEAFF; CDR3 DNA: TGTGCCAGCAGCCGGGGGGGGGCCCCAGGCACTGAAGCTTTCTTT
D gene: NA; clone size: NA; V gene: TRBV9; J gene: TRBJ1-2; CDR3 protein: CASSASGTESNYGYTF; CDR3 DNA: TGTGCCAGCAGCGCTTCAGGTACAGAATCCAACTATGGCTACACCTTC
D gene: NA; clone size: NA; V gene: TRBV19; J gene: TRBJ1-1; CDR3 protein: CASRLGTNTEAFF; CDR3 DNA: TGTGCCAGTAGGCTAGGAACGAATACTGAAGCTTTCTTT
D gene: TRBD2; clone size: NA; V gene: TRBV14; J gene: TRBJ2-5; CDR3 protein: CASSTRLAETQYF; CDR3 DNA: TGTGCCAGCAGCACCCGACTAGCAGAGACCCAGTACTTC
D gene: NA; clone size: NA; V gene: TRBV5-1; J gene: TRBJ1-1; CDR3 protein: CASSLTGKGNTEAFF; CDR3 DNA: TGCGCCAGCAGCTTGACGGGGAAGGGAAACACTGAAGCTTTCTTT
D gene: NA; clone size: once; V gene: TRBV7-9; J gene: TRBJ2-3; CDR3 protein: CSSSSRGPDTQYF; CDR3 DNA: TGTTCCAGCAGCTCCAGGGGACCAGATACGCAGTATTTT
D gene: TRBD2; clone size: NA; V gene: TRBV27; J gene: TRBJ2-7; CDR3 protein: CASSFLSTSGSGEQYF; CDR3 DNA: TGTGCCAGCAGTTTCCTGTCGACTAGCGGGAGTGGCGAGCAGTACTTT
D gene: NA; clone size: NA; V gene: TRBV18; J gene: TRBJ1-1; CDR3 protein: CASSRDGGDEMAFF; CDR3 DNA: TGTGCCAGCTCACGAGATGGCGGGGATGAAATGGCTTTCTTT
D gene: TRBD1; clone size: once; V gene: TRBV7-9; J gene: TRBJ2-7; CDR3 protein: CASSRDRSSYEQYF; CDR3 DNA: TGTGCCAGCAGCCGGGACAGGAGCTCCTACGAGCAGTACTTC
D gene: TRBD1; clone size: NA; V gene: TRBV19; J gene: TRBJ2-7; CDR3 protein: CASGTGADEQYF; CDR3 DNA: TGTGCCAGTGGGACAGGGGCCGACGAGCAGTACTTC